The 27 T cell receptor beta chains below were found in one sample sequenced in a study of T cells expressing NK-cell markers (dated by TCRdb to the early 2020s). The receptor library was made with 5' RACE. Sequencing took place on an Illumina HiSeq 2000. Reprocessed by TCRdb, the reads give a single entry per CDR3 protein sequence, without DNA. This sample's listing comprises roughly 150,000 distinct CDR3 sequences. About 19% of the sample is taken by the ten largest. Sequencing used blood T cells: a sorted CD56 or NKG2C T cell subset, CD4+ or CD8+ T cells, or bulk PBMC T cells (not recorded which). Receptors were obtained from a man aged 18-70 years in good health.

This chain uses TRBV15 with TRBJ2-1; the D call of TRBD1 rests on TCRdb alone, since no DNA is present to check it. This CDR3 region has 14 residues. CDR1 and CDR2 from the germline V gene are LNHNV and YYDKDF (reference sequence). Here the CDR3 reads CATSRGTVYNEQFF.

The J gene is TRBJ1-1, the V gene TRBV27; lacking DNA, the TRBD1 call made by TCRdb goes unchecked. Germline V gene sequence: CDR1 MNHEY, CDR2 SMNVEV (reference sequence). CDR3 length: 12 amino acids. The chain's CDR3 is CASRQGLGEAFF.

The chain is built from TRBV12-3 or TRBV12-4 and TRBJ1-2; TCRdb indicates TRBD1, and absent DNA this call remains unverified. This CDR3 is built from 14 residues. The CDR3: CASSIAGGGYGYTF.

J is TRBJ1-2 and V is TRBV25-1. This CDR3 spans 14 amino acids. CDR1 is MGHDK, CDR2 SYGVNS, per germline. This CDR3 is CASSGGYFDYGYTF.

V and J are TRBV7-8 and TRBJ2-3; TCRdb selects TRBD2, and the lack of DNA leaves this call unchecked. The CDR3 spans 17 residues. Germline values: CDR1 SGHVS, CDR2 FQNEAQ. CDR3 sequence: CASSSTSGVRSTDTQYF.

V and J are TRBV20-1 and TRBJ1-5; TCRdb picks TRBD1, but there is no DNA to check that call. Germline CDR1 reads DFQATT; CDR2 reads SNEGSKA (reference sequence). This CDR3 has 16 residues. CDR3 loop: CSASPTSGGDYQPQHF.

The gene calls are TRBV24-1 and TRBJ2-2; TCRdb lists TRBD1, though no DNA is available to test this call. CDR3 length: 14 amino acids. Germline values: CDR1 KGHDR, CDR2 SFDVKD. The CDR3 sequence is CATSDPRDGGELFF.

V is TRBV12-3 or TRBV12-4 and J is TRBJ2-5; without DNA, the TCRdb call of TRBD2 cannot be checked. The CDR3 is made up of 14 amino acids. The CDR3: CASSPEGLQETQYF.

The chain combines TRBV28 with TRBJ2-5; TCRdb designates TRBD2, a call that cannot be tested without DNA. CDR1 is MDHEN and CDR2 is SYDVKM in the germline V gene. The CDR3 runs to 18 residues. This CDR3 is CASSLPVPVSGGQETQYF.

V is TRBV7-8 and J is TRBJ1-3; TCRdb's assignment of TRBD1 cannot be checked, as there is no DNA. This CDR3 has 18 residues. CDR1 and CDR2 (germline): SGHVS, FQNEAQ. The CDR3 region is CASSLARTGSFSGNTIYF.

The chain carries TRBV29-1 and TRBJ2-1; TCRdb lists TRBD2, though no DNA is available to test this call. Germline lookup yields CDR1 SQVTM and CDR2 ANQGSEA. CDR3 length equals 14 residues. The CDR3 reads CSAEAAGIYNEQFF.

The chain recombines TRBV27 with TRBJ2-1; checking the TCRdb D call of TRBD1 is not possible without DNA. This CDR3 contains 15 residues. Germline V gene data show CDR1 as MNHEY and CDR2 as SMNVEV (reference sequence). CDR3 protein: CASRAGTASYNEQFF.

This chain uses TRBV12-3 or TRBV12-4 with TRBJ2-1; no DNA is available, so the TRBD2 call from TCRdb remains unchecked. The CDR3 sequence is 14 residues long. This CDR3 is CASTPGLSFGEQFF.

This rearrangement joins TRBV7-2 to TRBJ1-2; TCRdb's D call of TRBD1 is untestable without DNA. Germline V lookup: CDR1 SGHTA, CDR2 FQGNSA. The CDR3 sequence is 15 residues long. CDR3 residues: CASSLVPEVGYGYTF.

The chain uses TRBV12-3 or TRBV12-4 and TRBJ1-2; the TCRdb call, TRBD1, lacks DNA for checking. The CDR3 has 15 residues. CDR3 amino acids: CASSSYGTGVDGYTF.

This sequence joins TRBV6-1 and TRBJ1-2; TCRdb selects TRBD1, and the lack of DNA leaves this call unchecked. The CDR3 is 14 residues long. Germline assignment: CDR1 MNHNS and CDR2 SASEGT. The CDR3 spells CASSDPGSGNGYTF.

CDR3 sequence: CASSFHYDEAFF. V gene TRBV12-3 or TRBV12-4 combines with J gene TRBJ1-1. This CDR3 contains 12 residues.

V and J are TRBV12-3 or TRBV12-4 and TRBJ1-1; TCRdb reports TRBD1, a call that lacks DNA to check it against. This CDR3 has 14 amino acids. CDR3 region: CASTDADRNTEAFF.

This chain uses TRBV7-9 with TRBJ2-7. This CDR3 comprises 16 residues. Looked up from germline, CDR1 is SEHNR and CDR2 is FQNEAQ (reference sequence). The CDR3 here is CASSLDVGQVPWEQYF.

The rearrangement links TRBV18 to TRBJ1-4; TCRdb returns TRBD1, unconfirmable since there is no DNA. The CDR3 has 17 amino acids. In germline, CDR1 is KGHSH, CDR2 LQKENI. CDR3: CASSPPDRASTNEKLFF.

V is TRBV2 and J is TRBJ2-1; checking the TCRdb D call of TRBD2 is not possible without DNA. Germline CDR1 is SNHLY and CDR2 is FYNNEI. There are 14 residues in the CDR3. CDR3 in amino acids: CATGGAGSYNEQFF.

The genes are TRBV4-1 and TRBJ1-2. Germline values: CDR1 MGHRA, CDR2 YSYEKL. The CDR3 runs to 13 residues. CDR3 amino acids: CASSQDNLRGYTF.

V and J are TRBV7-2 and TRBJ2-1; with no DNA, the TCRdb D assignment of TRBD2 cannot be verified. The CDR3 length is 12 residues. Germline V gives CDR1 SGHTA, CDR2 FQGNSA. This CDR3 reads CASSPLDGEQFF.

The chain uses TRBV6-4 and TRBJ2-1; TCRdb indicates TRBD1, and absent DNA this call remains unverified. The CDR3 runs to 16 residues. Germline V gives CDR1 MRHNA, CDR2 SNTAGT. CDR3 amino acids: CASSDQQGAAVDEQFF.

The chain links TRBV12-3 or TRBV12-4 to TRBJ2-7; TCRdb names TRBD1, which stays unverified in the absence of DNA. The CDR3 is made up of 14 amino acids. CDR3 region: CASSPTGDPYEQYF.

CDR3 protein: CAISELWGSSEKETQYF. This rearrangement joins TRBV10-3 to TRBJ2-5; TCRdb's assignment of TRBD1 cannot be checked, as there is no DNA. The CDR3 is made up of 17 amino acids. The germline CDR1 and CDR2 sequences are ENHRY and SYGVKD.

The chain carries TRBV13 and TRBJ2-3. This CDR3 is 15 amino acids long. The germline gives CDR1 PRHDT, CDR2 FYEKMQ (reference sequence). This chain's CDR3 is CASSFGLAGTDTQYF. Drawing the rest from reference TRBV13 and TRBJ2-3, the complete variable domain is AAGVIQSPRHLIKEKRETATLKCYPIPRHDTVYWYQQGPGQDPQFLISFYEKMQSDKGSIPDRFSAQQFSDYHSELNMSSLELGDSALYFCASSFGLAGTDTQYFGPGTRLTVL.